The 31 T cell receptor beta chains given below trace back to one sample, sequenced in a study of shared clonotypes between healthy human individuals. Clones were read by immunoSEQ multiplex PCR, and TCRdb kept only the in-frame ones, dropping some. The sample records 850,000 to 1,200,000 clones, around 75% being singletons. Sequences were obtained from memory CD4+ T cells sorted from blood. Subset reported: CD45RA-negative fraction. The receptors shown here come from a man between 18 and 29 years old in good health.

At least ten counts were recorded for this clone. The chain recombines TRBV15 with TRBJ1-4; D is unclear. The CDR3 runs to 16 residues. V was pared by 1 base and J by 4 bases, with 13 bases between. Germline V gene lookup returns CDR1 LNHNV and CDR2 YYDKDF (reference sequence). As DNA, the CDR3 is TGTGCCACCAGCAGAGCCACGGGGTTTTTTAATGAAAAACTGTTTTTT. Translation gives CATSRATGFFNEKLFF.

This clone was counted only a few times. The chain uses TRBV5-1 and TRBJ2-7, with D possibly being TRBD1 (5 bases). CDR1 is SGHRS, CDR2 YFSETQ, per germline. Trimming shortened V by 7 bases and J by 3 bases, and 17 bases separated the two germline ends. There are 14 residues in the CDR3. CDR3 loop: CASRFRVDSYEQYF. The CDR3 DNA is TGCGCCAGCCGATTCAGGGTAGACAGCTACGAGCAGTACTTC.

This rearrangement joins TRBV7-6 to TRBJ2-6, with D possibly matching TRBD2 (5 bases). The CDR3 contains 17 residues. Germline V gene lookup returns CDR1 SGHVS and CDR2 FNYEAQ. V lost 7 bases, J lost 1 base, and 17 bases lay in between. The CDR3 sequence is CASTGERVGSGANVLTF. In DNA, the CDR3 is TGTGCCAGCACCGGAGAGAGGGTAGGGTCTGGGGCCAACGTCCTGACTTTC.

The chain uses TRBV5-6 and TRBJ2-2, with 10 bases aligning to TRBD1. This CDR3 is built from 16 residues. The germline V gene encodes CDR1 SGHDT and CDR2 YYEEEE. Trimming cost V 3 bases and J 5 bases; bases outside gene matches: 7. This CDR3 is CASSSGDRGQTGELFF. As DNA, the CDR3 is TGTGCCAGCAGCTCCGGCGACAGGGGGCAAACCGGGGAGCTGTTTTTT.

In regard to this clone: The same CDR3 is also encoded by other DNA sequences in this sample. The rearrangement links TRBV11-2 to TRBJ2-2; 7 positions match TRBD1. Trimming at V came to 5 bases and at J to 0 bases, leaving 3 bases not matched to a gene. Germline CDR1 SGHAT, CDR2 FQNNGV. The CDR3 spans 15 residues. In nucleotides, the CDR3 is TGTGCCAGCAGCCCAGGGACAGCGAACACCGGGGAGCTGTTTTTT. The encoded protein is CASSPGTANTGELFF.

V usage is TRBV29-1 and J usage is TRBJ2-1; D is uncertain. Germline values: CDR1 SQVTM, CDR2 ANQGSEA. V lost 7 bases, J lost 5 bases, and 12 bases lay in between. CDR3 size: 12 residues. DNA of the CDR3: TGCAGCGGGCGTCCCCTAAACAATGAGCAGTTCTTC. It yields the protein CSGRPLNNEQFF.

Only one count was recorded for this clone. This rearrangement joins TRBV5-1 to TRBJ1-4, with TRBD1 as a possible D gene (6 bases). Germline V CDR1 and CDR2: SGHRS, YFSETQ. The CDR3 is 15 amino acids. Trimming stripped 4 bases from V and 7 bases from J, with 17 bases between. The CDR3 loop is CASSVTRQAGEKLFF. DNA for the CDR3: TGCGCCAGCAGCGTGACTCGACAGGCCGGTGAAAAACTGTTTTTT. Looking up the rest from reference TRBV5-1 and TRBJ1-4 gives the full variable domain: KAGVTQTPRYLIKTRGQQVTLSCSPISGHRSVSWYQQTPGQGLQFLFEYFSETQRNKGNFPGRFSGRQFSNSRSEMNVSTLELGDSALYLCASSVTRQAGEKLFFGSGTQLSVL.

With regard to this clone: Other DNA sequences within the sample encode an identical CDR3. This chain joins TRBV2 and TRBJ1-6, with 9 bases aligning to TRBD1. The CDR3 spans 14 residues. V was clipped by 7 bases and J by 7 bases; unmatched bases: 5. Looked up from germline, CDR1 is SNHLY and CDR2 is FYNNEI. CDR3 DNA: TGTGCCAGCACCTTGGGACAGGGAAATTCACCCCTCCACTTT. This translates into CASTLGQGNSPLHF.

This chain uses TRBV5-1 with TRBJ2-3; D uncertain. Germline CDR1 reads SGHRS; CDR2 reads YFSETQ. V shed 1 base and J shed 5 bases, with 14 bases lying between them. This CDR3 is 15 amino acids long. The CDR3 here is CASSLRALGQDTQYF. The CDR3 DNA follows: TGCGCCAGCAGCTTGAGGGCCCTCGGTCAAGATACGCAGTATTTT.

This clone is a singleton in its sample. V usage is TRBV5-1 and J usage is TRBJ2-6; tentatively, D is TRBD2 (5 bases). V lost 4 bases and J 2 bases, leaving 13 bases between the germline ends. This CDR3 has 16 amino acids. Germline loops: CDR1 SGHRS, CDR2 YFSETQ. The CDR3 spells CASSDRGDAGANVLTF. CDR3 bases: TGCGCCAGCAGCGACCGGGGAGATGCTGGGGCCAACGTCCTGACTTTC.

The chain carries TRBV25-1 and TRBJ2-1, with D unclear. This CDR3 is 15 amino acids long. V was trimmed by 2 bases and J by 0 bases, leaving 8 bases between them. CDR1 and CDR2 from the germline V gene are MGHDK and SYGVNS. This CDR3 is CASSETWGSYNEQFF. CDR3 DNA sequence: TGTGCCAGCAGTGAAACATGGGGCTCCTACAATGAGCAGTTCTTC.

This clone was seen a handful of times. Within the sample, other DNA sequences also encode this same CDR3. The chain recombines TRBV6-1 with TRBJ2-5; 9 bases map to TRBD1. Unmatched junction bases numbered 2, after V lost 6 bases and J lost 3 bases. Germline V gene sequence: CDR1 MNHNS, CDR2 SASEGT. CDR3 length equals 13 residues. CDR3 region: CASSGQGKETQYF. The CDR3 region has the DNA TGTGCCAGCAGCGGACAGGGGAAAGAGACCCAGTACTTC.

The chain joins TRBV10-3 to TRBJ2-1; 7 bases align to TRBD1. The CDR3 spans 12 residues. Germline CDR1 and CDR2: ENHRY and SYGVKD. J lost 9 bases, V lost 7 bases, and 6 bases had no gene match. CDR3 loop: CAITDRVGEQFF. CDR3 sequence (DNA): TGTGCCATCACTGACAGGGTGGGTGAGCAGTTCTTC.

The chain uses TRBV30 and TRBJ2-2; D possibly uses TRBD1 or TRBD2 (5 bases each). Germline V gene lookup returns CDR1 GTSNPN and CDR2 SVGIG (reference sequence). The CDR3 has 11 residues. Trimming removed 7 bases from V and 4 bases from J, with 7 bases in between. The DNA for the CDR3 is TGTGCCTCGGGGCTCACCGGGGAGCTGTTTTTT. Protein product: CASGLTGELFF.

V usage is TRBV28 and J usage is TRBJ1-1; D is unclear. V was clipped by 5 bases and J by 5 bases, with 12 bases between them. Germline V gives CDR1 MDHEN, CDR2 SYDVKM. The CDR3 is made up of 13 amino acids. CDR3 in amino acids: CASSSPSGTEAFF. The CDR3 DNA follows: TGTGCCAGCAGTAGCCCCTCGGGTACTGAAGCTTTCTTT.

This rearrangement joins TRBV28 to TRBJ1-2; D is possibly TRBD1 (6 bases). Germline CDR1 MDHEN, CDR2 SYDVKM. V lost 5 bases and J 7 bases, leaving 20 bases between the germline ends. CDR3 length: 15 amino acids. The CDR3 protein is CASSRGRGPLAGYTF. For the CDR3, the DNA is TGTGCCAGCAGTCGCGGCAGGGGCCCCTTAGCTGGCTACACCTTC.

V gene TRBV6-6 combines with J gene TRBJ1-3; no clear D. Trimming removed 0 bases from V and 1 base from J, with 7 bases in between. CDR1 and CDR2 from the germline V gene are MNHNY and SVGAGI (reference sequence). This CDR3 is built from 15 residues. The CDR3 bases are TGTGCCAGCAGTTACTCGATAGGTTCTGGAAACACCATATATTTT. Translated: CASSYSIGSGNTIYF.

V is TRBV19 and J is TRBJ2-5, with 14 bases lining up with TRBD2. The CDR3 loop spans 15 amino acids. J gave up 4 bases and V 5 bases, and 3 bases lay outside the gene matches. Germline CDR1 and CDR2: LNHDA and SQIVND (reference sequence). The CDR3 region is CASSAGTSGRETQYF. Written as DNA, the CDR3 is TGTGCCAGTAGTGCCGGGACTAGCGGGAGAGAGACCCAGTACTTC.

V usage is TRBV5-1 and J usage is TRBJ1-4, with 9 bases fitting TRBD1. Germline CDR1 is SGHRS and CDR2 is YFSETQ. CDR3 length: 16 amino acids. Trimming cost V 3 bases and J 4 bases; bases outside gene matches: 7. The CDR3 spells CASSSDRGVLNEKLFF. The CDR3 nucleotides read TGCGCCAGCAGCTCCGACAGGGGGGTTCTTAATGAAAAACTGTTTTTT.

This chain connects TRBV30 to TRBJ1-4; the D gene is possibly TRBD1 (6 bases). CDR3 length: 13 amino acids. Looked up from germline, CDR1 is GTSNPN and CDR2 is SVGIG (reference sequence). V was shortened by 3 bases and J by 4 bases, with 9 bases between the two germline ends. The CDR3 here is CAWRQGHNEKLFF. The CDR3 nucleotides are TGTGCCTGGAGACAGGGACATAATGAAAAACTGTTTTTT.

This clone was observed a handful of times. This chain links TRBV5-4 with TRBJ1-2; tentatively, D is TRBD1 (6 bases). The CDR3 is 14 residues long. Germline loops: CDR1 SGHNT, CDR2 YYREEE (reference sequence). The germline V and J ends were trimmed by 4 bases and 4 bases, with 14 bases remaining between them. The CDR3 here is CASSQDSVGYGYTF. The CDR3 DNA sequence: TGTGCCAGCAGCCAGGACAGTGTTGGCTATGGCTACACCTTC.

This clone was seen once. One end of the junction does not line up with germline, which may come from a read error. The chain carries TRBV6-6 and TRBJ2-7; D is ambiguous. The CDR3 has 12 amino acids. Germline CDR1 reads MNHNY; CDR2 reads SVGAGI (reference sequence). The CDR3 protein is CASTDGSTLISF. Here the CDR3 DNA reads TGTGCCAGCACCGACGGGTCCACCCTAATATCCTTC.

The chain couples TRBV2 to TRBJ1-1; D remains ambiguous. This CDR3 is 15 amino acids long. Germline loops: CDR1 SNHLY, CDR2 FYNNEI. V lost 6 bases and J lost 0, with 14 bases in between. The CDR3 loop reads CASSSNPLMNTEAFF. For the CDR3, the DNA is TGTGCCAGCAGCTCCAATCCTCTAATGAACACTGAAGCTTTCTTT.

The rearrangement uses TRBV25-1 and TRBJ2-7; D is uncertain. The CDR3 consists of 14 residues. Germline lookup yields CDR1 MGHDK and CDR2 SYGVNS. Trimming shortened V by 3 bases and J by 0 bases, and 9 bases separated the two germline ends. CDR3 in amino acids: CASSDPASSYEQYF. Written as DNA, the CDR3 is TGTGCCAGCAGTGATCCGGCGAGCTCCTACGAGCAGTACTTC.

The chain uses TRBV7-9 and TRBJ2-5, with no clear D. The CDR3 has 16 residues. The germline gives CDR1 SEHNR, CDR2 FQNEAQ (reference sequence). V was trimmed by 1 base and J by 1 base, leaving 13 bases between them. CDR3 bases: TGTGCCAGCAGCTTAGGTCAGCCTGCCTTCCAAGAGACCCAGTACTTC. Amino acid sequence: CASSLGQPAFQETQYF.

This clone was counted a single time. CDR3 nucleotide sequence: TGTGCCAGCAGTTACTCGGGACTAGCAGTCTACGAGCAGTACTTC. Translating gives CASSYSGLAVYEQYF. The gene calls are TRBV6-5 and TRBJ2-7, with 9 bases that match TRBD2. CDR1 and CDR2 from the germline V gene are MNHEY and SVGAGI. The V segment lost 0 bases and the J segment 3 bases; nucleotides outside the gene matches: 3. The CDR3 totals 15 residues.

CDR3 DNA sequence: TGTGCCAGCCGATCACTAGCGGGGGGCACCACCTACGAGCAGTACTTC. Encoded protein: CASRSLAGGTTYEQYF. The gene calls are TRBV28 and TRBJ2-7; 12 bases match TRBD2. Germline values: CDR1 MDHEN, CDR2 SYDVKM. J lost 2 bases, V lost 8 bases, and 10 bases had no gene match. The CDR3 runs to 16 residues.

This clone was seen only a few times. Other DNA sequences in this specimen translate into the identical CDR3. V and J are TRBV6-1 and TRBJ1-2; D unresolved. Germline V gene lookup returns CDR1 MNHNS and CDR2 SASEGT. The CDR3 has 10 residues. The V end lost 3 bases, the J end lost 4 bases, and 0 bases lay between the germline ends. The DNA for the CDR3 is TGTGCCAGCAGTGACTATGGCTACACCTTC. It encodes CASSDYGYTF.

The V and J genes are TRBV6-4 and TRBJ1-2, with TRBD1 matching over 11 bases. Trimming at V came to 3 bases and at J to 8 bases, leaving 11 bases not matched to a gene. This CDR3 region has 16 residues. Germline CDR1 is MRHNA and CDR2 is SNTAGT. CDR3 loop: CASSEVLPGQGDGYTF. The CDR3 DNA reads TGTGCCAGCAGTGAGGTACTCCCGGGACAGGGGGACGGCTACACCTTC.

With regard to this clone: The same CDR3 is also encoded by other DNA sequences in this sample. The genes are TRBV15 and TRBJ2-7; D not resolved. Trimming stripped 0 bases from V and 0 bases from J, with 6 bases between. This CDR3 region has 14 residues. Germline V lookup: CDR1 LNHNV, CDR2 YYDKDF (reference sequence). CDR3 residues: CATSRDTSSYEQYF. The CDR3 region has the DNA TGTGCCACCAGCAGAGACACAAGCTCCTACGAGCAGTACTTC.

The chain employs TRBV6-5 and TRBJ1-2; D possibly corresponds to TRBD1 (5 bases). Germline V gives CDR1 MNHEY, CDR2 SVGAGI. V was trimmed by 6 bases and J by 4 bases, leaving 18 bases between them. This CDR3 is built from 15 residues. CDR3 DNA sequence: TGTGCCAGCAGGCCCCGCGCAGGGACGGGCTATGGCTACACCTTC. It translates to CASRPRAGTGYGYTF.